This TCR beta chain stems from a study of identical twins. Trimming took 5 bases from V and 5 from J, leaving 8 bases between them. Germline V gives CDR1 SEHNR, CDR2 FQNEAQ (reference sequence). CDR3 length: 12 residues. Study-wide findings and caveats: The study found that models underestimated out-of-frame TCR alpha sharing in monozygotic twins. Low generation probability was overrepresented in out-of-frame alpha sequences shared by twins.

This clonotype was seen a handful of times. Its antigen is undetermined. A much larger clone sits a single nucleotide away, making a read error possible. Each CDR3 protein gets one entry after TCRdb re-called the 5' RACE reads with MiXCR. The sample contains fewer than 900,000 distinct CDR3 sequences, 21% of which appear only once. These same data were also listed under a study on T cells expressing NK-cell markers. That source reports: Four donors' CD3+CD56-NKG2C+ cells were dominated by the same clonotypes.

The chain links TRBV7-9 to TRBJ2-3; unclear D gene. The material sequenced was PBMCs. The TCR sequence derives from a woman younger than 35 in good health. CDR3: CASSPREDTQYF. DNA of the CDR3: TGTGCCAGCAGCCCAAGGGAAGATACGCAGTATTTT. The whole variable domain, remainder taken from reference TRBV7-9 and TRBJ2-3, is DTGVSQNPRHKITKRGQNVTFRCDPISEHNRLYWYRQTLGQGPEFLTYFQNEAQLEKSRLLSDRFSAERPKGSFSTLEIQRTEQGDSAMYLCASSPREDTQYFGPGTRLTVL.